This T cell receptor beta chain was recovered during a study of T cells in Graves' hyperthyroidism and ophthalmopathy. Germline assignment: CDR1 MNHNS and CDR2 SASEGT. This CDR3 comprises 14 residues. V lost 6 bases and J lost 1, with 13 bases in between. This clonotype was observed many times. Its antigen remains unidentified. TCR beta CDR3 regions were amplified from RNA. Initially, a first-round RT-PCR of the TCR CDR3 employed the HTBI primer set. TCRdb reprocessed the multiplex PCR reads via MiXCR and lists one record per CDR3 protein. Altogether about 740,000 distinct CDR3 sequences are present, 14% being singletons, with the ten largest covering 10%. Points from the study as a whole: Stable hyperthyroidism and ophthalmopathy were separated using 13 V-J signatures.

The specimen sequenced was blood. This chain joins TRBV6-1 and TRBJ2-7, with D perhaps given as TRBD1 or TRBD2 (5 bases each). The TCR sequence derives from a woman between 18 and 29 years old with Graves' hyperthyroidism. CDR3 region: CASSSGTGSYEQYF. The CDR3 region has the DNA TGTGCCAGCAGCTCGGGGACGGGATCCTACGAGCAGTACTTC.